Below are 6 T cell receptor beta chains sequenced from a single sample in a study of CD8 T cells in ankylosing spondylitis. TCRdb ran MiXCR on the 5' RACE reads and lists one entry per CDR3 protein. Of around 250,000 distinct CDR3 sequences in the sample, roughly 10% were seen once. The sequencing sample was made of blood, either unsorted or a sorted T cell fraction (not recorded which). The source is a male donor with ankylosing spondylitis or in good health (not recorded which).

This clonotype was counted ten times or more. V usage is TRBV12-3 or TRBV12-4 and J usage is TRBJ2-3, with D tentatively TRBD1 (5 bases). The V end was cut by 5 bases, the J end by 2 bases, with 14 bases between. This CDR3 contains 15 residues. CDR3 residues: CASSAGFGNTDTQYF. The CDR3 DNA reads TGTGCCAGCAGTGCAGGGTTTGGGAACACAGATACGCAGTATTTT.

This clonotype was seen a handful of times. This chain uses TRBV7-8 with TRBJ2-2; D remains ambiguous. The germline V and J ends were trimmed by 7 bases and 7 bases, with 13 bases remaining between them. Per germline, CDR1 SGHVS and CDR2 FQNEAQ. This CDR3 spans 13 amino acids. The CDR3 region is CASTPFWGGELFF. CDR3 DNA: TGTGCCAGCACCCCATTCTGGGGCGGGGAGCTGTTTTTT.

V is TRBV3-1 and J is TRBJ1-3, with a weak D call TRBD1 (5 bases). Looked up from germline, CDR1 is LGHDT and CDR2 is YNNKEL (reference sequence). The CDR3 runs 13 residues. V was trimmed by 4 bases and J by 8 bases, leaving 12 bases between them. This chain's CDR3 is CASSLLGTDTIYF. In nucleotides, the CDR3 is TGTGCCAGCAGCCTCTTAGGGACGGACACCATATATTTT.

This clonotype was seen repeatedly, ten times or more. V usage is TRBV7-6 and J usage is TRBJ2-7, with 7 bases aligning to TRBD1. This CDR3 has 14 residues. The trim removed 5 bases at V and 2 bases at J, leaving 6 bases unmatched. CDR1 is SGHVS and CDR2 is FNYEAQ in the germline V gene. The CDR3 is CASSTGETTYEQYF. The CDR3 nucleotides read TGTGCCAGCAGCACAGGGGAAACGACCTACGAGCAGTACTTC. Based on the CDR3 plus reference TRBV7-6 and TRBJ2-7, the full variable domain is GAGVSQSPRYKVTKRGQDVALRCDPISGHVSLYWYRQALGQGPEFLTYFNYEAQQDKSGLPNDRFSAERPEGSISTLTIQRTEQRDSAMYRCASSTGETTYEQYFGPGTRLTVT.

This clonotype was counted many times. V usage is TRBV5-1 and J usage is TRBJ1-2; the match to TRBD1 covers 10 bases. J lost 4 bases, V lost 7 bases, and 7 bases had no gene match. The CDR3 consists of 14 residues. Per the germline V gene, CDR1 is SGHRS and CDR2 is YFSETQ. For the CDR3, the DNA is TGCGCCAGCCACCCGGGACAGGGGATCTATGGCTACACCTTC. Translation gives CASHPGQGIYGYTF.

This clonotype was picked up a small number of times. V gene TRBV7-9 combines with J gene TRBJ2-5, with D hard to call. V was trimmed by 3 bases and J by 4 bases, leaving 15 bases between them. This CDR3 has 15 residues. Germline-derived CDR1 and CDR2 are SEHNR and FQNEAQ (reference sequence). This chain's CDR3 is CASSLSDTRRETQYF. The CDR3 DNA follows: TGTGCCAGCAGCTTGAGCGATACCCGGCGAGAGACCCAGTACTTC.